This T cell receptor (beta chain) derives from a study of blood T cell repertoires in COVID-19. Study as a whole: The origin of the acute and convalescent COVID-19 samples was the United States, Italy and Spain. Nucleic acid was either cDNA or gDNA, and it came from T cells, B-cell-depleted T cells, or PBMCs.

Methods used by the authors: From reference gene primer amplification, estimates of nucleated cell counts were derived. The repertoire was sequenced with immunoSEQ multiplex PCR; TCRdb's copy has only in-frame clones and lacks some. V and J calls plus clone size are reproduced from that table; the DNA served to infer D and trimming. The sample gives 250,000 to 300,000 clones, about 90% of which show up once; approximately 12% is in the top ten. The germline V gene encodes CDR1 LGHDT and CDR2 YNNKEL (reference sequence). Between the trimmed V and J ends, which lost 4 bases and 3 bases, there was a span of 9 bases. The CDR3 has 13 residues. Patients at the Seattle site were enrolled during active infection and followed longitudinally.

The V gene is TRBV3-1 (or the pseudogene TRBV3-2), the J gene TRBJ1-1; D uncertain. Sequencing input: peripheral blood. This TCR came from a woman in her thirties with COVID-19, enrolled during active disease. CDR3 region: CASSPREDTEAFF. The CDR3 bases are TGTGCCAGCAGCCCCCGAGAGGACACTGAAGCTTTCTTT.